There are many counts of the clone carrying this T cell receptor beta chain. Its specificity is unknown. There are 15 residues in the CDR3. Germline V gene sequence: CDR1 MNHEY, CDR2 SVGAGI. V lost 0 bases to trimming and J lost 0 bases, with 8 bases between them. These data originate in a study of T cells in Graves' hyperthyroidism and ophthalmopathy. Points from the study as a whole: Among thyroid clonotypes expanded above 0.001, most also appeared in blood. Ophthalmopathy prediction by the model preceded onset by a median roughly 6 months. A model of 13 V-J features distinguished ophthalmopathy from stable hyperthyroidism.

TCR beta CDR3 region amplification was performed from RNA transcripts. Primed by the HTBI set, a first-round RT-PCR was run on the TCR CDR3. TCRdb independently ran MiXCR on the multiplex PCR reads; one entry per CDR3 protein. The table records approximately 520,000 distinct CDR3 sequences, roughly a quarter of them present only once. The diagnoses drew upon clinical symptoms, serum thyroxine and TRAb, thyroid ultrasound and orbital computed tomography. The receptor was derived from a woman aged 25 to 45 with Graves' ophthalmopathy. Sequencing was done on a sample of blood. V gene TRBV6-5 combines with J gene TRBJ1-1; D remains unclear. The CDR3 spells CASSYSRSLNTEAFF. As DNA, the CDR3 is TGTGCCAGCAGTTACTCACGAAGCCTGAACACTGAAGCTTTCTTT.